This T cell receptor beta chain was obtained from a study of T cells in Graves' hyperthyroidism and ophthalmopathy. The study's findings and limits: A model of 13 V-J pairs discriminated ophthalmopathy from stable hyperthyroidism. Most clonotypes expanded in the thyroid (above 0.001) were also present in blood.

To note about this clonotype: Its antigen is not known.

The study based diagnoses on clinical symptoms, serum thyroxine and TRAb, thyroid ultrasound and orbital computed tomography. Amplification targeted TCR beta CDR3 regions from RNA transcripts. Using the HTBI primer set, a first-round RT-PCR was run on the TCR CDR3. In TCRdb, the multiplex PCR reads were re-called with MiXCR into one record per CDR3 protein. Found here are more than 500,000 distinct CDR3 sequences, around 43% of them singletons; the top ten hold about 40%. The V gene's germline CDR1 is ENHRY and CDR2 SYGVKD. The CDR3 is made up of 16 amino acids. J was trimmed by 2 bases and V by 6 bases; bases with no gene match: 8.

The sample taken for sequencing was peripheral blood or thyroid tissue (not recorded which). The V gene is TRBV10-3, the J gene TRBJ1-5, with 9 bases matching TRBD1. The receptor's source is an adult woman with Graves' disease, either hyperthyroidism or ophthalmopathy (not recorded which). The CDR3 DNA follows: TGTGCCATCAGCGACAGGGGGACTGGAGGCAATCAGCCCCAGCATTTT. Its translation: CAISDRGTGGNQPQHF.